Following are 4 T cell receptor beta chains from one sample sequenced in a study of blood T cell repertoires in COVID-19. Sequencing used immunoSEQ multiplex PCR; TCRdb keeps in-frame clones, though not all of them. The repertoire includes roughly 65,000 clones, around three quarters of them detected once, and approximately 23% sits in the top ten. Material: peripheral blood. These TCRs come from a human donor in a cohort sampled during active COVID-19.

This clone was counted between two and nine times. V is TRBV28 and J is TRBJ2-3, with 10 bases aligning to TRBD2. Germline V gives CDR1 MDHEN, CDR2 SYDVKM. The CDR3 spans 15 residues. Losses at the gene ends were 5 bases for V and 6 bases for J; bases not matched to a gene: 8. CDR3 in DNA: TGTGCCAGCAGTCCTCCGCCGGGACTAGCGGATACGCAGTATTTT. This translates into CASSPPPGLADTQYF. The complete variable domain, with remaining parts taken from reference TRBV28 and TRBJ2-3, reads DVKVTQSSRYLVKRTGEKVFLECVQDMDHENMFWYRQDPGLGLRLIYFSYDVKMKEKGDIPEGYSVSREKKERFSLILESASTNQTSMYLCASSPPPGLADTQYFGPGTRLTVL.

V gene TRBV7-9 combines with J gene TRBJ1-4; possibly TRBD1 for D (5 bases). V gave up 4 bases and J gave up 8 bases, with 20 bases separating them. The CDR3 totals 16 residues. Per the germline V gene, CDR1 is SEHNR and CDR2 is FQNEAQ (reference sequence). The CDR3 coding sequence is TGTGCCAGCAGCTCGGGCTCCCAGGGCTTTCGCGAAAAACTGTTTTTT. It specifies CASSSGSQGFREKLFF.

For the CDR3, the DNA is TGCGCCAGCAGCCAAGACGGGGGCGGGGGGCGCACAGATACGCAGTATTTT. Translated, it gives CASSQDGGGGRTDTQYF. The J gene is TRBJ2-3, the V gene TRBV4-1; 8 bases are shared with TRBD2. The CDR3 runs 17 residues. The germline gives CDR1 MGHRA, CDR2 YSYEKL. After removal of 0 bases from V and 1 base from J, the junction contained 6 bases not matched to a gene.

CDR3 coding DNA: TGTGCCAGCAGCCAAGAACCTAGCGGGAGGGCCTTCTCGAGCGAGCAGTACTTC. As protein: CASSQEPSGRAFSSEQYF. J is TRBJ2-7 and V is TRBV4-2, with 12 nucleotides matching TRBD2. CDR3 size: 18 residues. Germline V gene sequence: CDR1 LGHNA, CDR2 YNFKEQ. V shed 0 bases and J 6 bases; nucleotides not matched to a gene: 12.